This entry lists 18 T cell receptor beta chains sequenced from one sample in a study of blood T cell repertoires in COVID-19. Generated by immunoSEQ multiplex PCR, the TCRdb table keeps only in-frame clones and is missing some. The sample holds 250,000 to 350,000 clones; about 86% are singletons and the top ten take 2% to 2.5%. The sequenced sample was peripheral blood. All receptors derive from a woman aged 25 to 45 who had recovered from COVID-19.

The chain combines TRBV27 with TRBJ2-7, with D perhaps matching TRBD1 (6 bases). The germline CDR1 and CDR2 sequences are MNHEY and SMNVEV (reference sequence). The CDR3 contains 16 residues. With 6 bases removed from V and 0 bases from J, the gap between germline ends came to 18 bases. CDR3 amino acids: CASSQSGQILSYEQYF. CDR3 DNA: TGTGCCAGCAGCCAATCGGGACAAATTCTCTCCTACGAGCAGTACTTC.

V usage is TRBV12-5 and J usage is TRBJ1-1, with D unclear. CDR1 and CDR2 from the germline V gene are LGHNT and FRNRAP. Trimming removed 1 base at V and 7 bases at J, with 10 bases between. This CDR3 is 13 amino acids long. The CDR3, as DNA: TGTGCTAGTGGTTTGGGGGCAAATAATGAAGCTTTCTTT. It encodes CASGLGANNEAFF.

This clone was recorded only once. The gene calls are TRBV5-6 and TRBJ2-7; 7 bases line up with TRBD2. Germline V gene data show CDR1 as SGHDT and CDR2 as YYEEEE. Trimming took 6 bases from V and 0 from J; bases not matched to a gene: 9. The CDR3 has 15 residues. The CDR3: CASTTGGLSSYEQYF. CDR3 DNA sequence: TGTGCCAGCACCACGGGGGGTTTGAGCTCCTACGAGCAGTACTTC. The entire variable domain, with the rest obtained from reference TRBV5-6 and TRBJ2-7, is as follows: DAGVTQSPTHLIKTRGQQVTLRCSPKSGHDTVSWYQQALGQGPQFIFQYYEEEERQRGNFPDRFSGHQFPNYSSELNVNALLLGDSALYLCASTTGGLSSYEQYFGPGTRLTVT.

This clone came up a few times. The rearrangement uses TRBV11-3 and TRBJ2-3, with 7 bases aligning to TRBD1. Germline V gene sequence: CDR1 SGHNT, CDR2 YENEEA. The length of the CDR3 is 15 residues. V shed 1 base, J shed 5 bases, and the junction held 6 bases outside the gene matches. CDR3 region: CASSLGTGTRDTQYF. The CDR3 coding sequence is TGTGCCAGCAGCTTAGGGACAGGTACCAGAGATACGCAGTATTTT.

This sequence joins TRBV6-5 and TRBJ1-2, with 7 bases lining up with TRBD1. The CDR3 has 14 residues. The V gene's germline CDR1 is MNHEY and CDR2 SVGAGI. V was clipped by 6 bases and J by 4 bases; unmatched bases: 8. This chain's CDR3 is CASSPGQDVYGYTF. The CDR3 coding sequence is TGTGCCAGCAGCCCAGGACAGGACGTCTATGGCTACACCTTC.

The V call is TRBV27, the J call TRBJ1-2; tentative D call: TRBD1 (5 bases). The germline V gene has CDR1 MNHEY and CDR2 SMNVEV (reference sequence). The length of the CDR3 is 13 residues. Trimming pared 4 bases from V and 4 bases from J, leaving 10 bases between. CDR3 coding DNA: TGTGCCAGCAGTTGGGGGGGTCGCTATGGCTACACCTTC. Translation: CASSWGGRYGYTF.

The genes are TRBV2 and TRBJ2-2, with 8 bases fitting TRBD1. J gave up 3 bases and V 11 bases, and 8 bases lay outside the gene matches. CDR3 size: 14 residues. Germline V gene sequence: CDR1 SNHLY, CDR2 FYNNEI. The CDR3 DNA reads TGTGCCGGCCAGGGGGCGCGTGACACCGGGGAGCTGTTTTTT. It encodes CAGQGARDTGELFF.

V and J are TRBV5-1 and TRBJ1-2; possibly TRBD1 for D (6 bases). This CDR3 has 13 amino acids. Trimming pared 1 base from V and 6 bases from J, leaving 10 bases between. Germline V gives CDR1 SGHRS, CDR2 YFSETQ. In DNA, the CDR3 is TGCGCCAGCAGCTTGTCTGAGGGGGATGGCTACACCTTC. Translation gives CASSLSEGDGYTF.

V usage is TRBV27 and J usage is TRBJ1-1, with TRBD1 identical over 7 bases. Germline loops: CDR1 MNHEY, CDR2 SMNVEV (reference sequence). The CDR3 runs 13 residues. J was trimmed by 3 bases and V by 6 bases; bases with no gene match: 4. CDR3 sequence reads: CASSLRGDTEAFF. The CDR3 coding sequence is TGTGCCAGCAGCCTCAGGGGGGACACTGAAGCTTTCTTT.

V usage is TRBV6-2 or TRBV6-3 and J usage is TRBJ2-3, with 16 positions matching TRBD2. The CDR3 covers 19 residues. CDR1 is MNHEY, CDR2 SVGEGT, per germline. The trim removed 3 bases at V and 2 bases at J, leaving 8 bases unmatched. CDR3 sequence (DNA): TGTGCCAGCAGTTATCCGGCGGGACTAGCGGGAGGGACCACAGATACGCAGTATTTT. Its translation is CASSYPAGLAGGTTDTQYF.

The rearrangement links TRBV21-1 to TRBJ1-1. TRBV21-1 has pseudogene status. The CDR3 runs 15 residues. The CDR3 is CASTGTPGGITEAFF. The CDR3 DNA sequence: TGTGCCAGCACGGGGACTCCTGGAGGGATCACTGAAGCTTTCTTT.

This chain connects TRBV2 to TRBJ1-5; D is uncertain. This CDR3 is 17 amino acids long. V was clipped by 5 bases and J by 2 bases, with 19 bases between them. Looked up from germline, CDR1 is SNHLY and CDR2 is FYNNEI. CDR3 DNA: TGTGCCAGCAGTTATAGTTCGGGGATTGTTGGCAATCAGCCCCAGCATTTT. Protein product: CASSYSSGIVGNQPQHF.

A single count supports this clone. The rearrangement uses TRBV5-1 and TRBJ1-1; tentative D call: TRBD1 (5 bases). The CDR3 has 15 residues. The V and J ends lost 5 bases and 1 base respectively, with 15 bases between them. CDR1 is SGHRS and CDR2 is YFSETQ in the germline V gene. CDR3 loop: CASRDYRSGNTEAFF. The CDR3 nucleotides read TGCGCCAGCAGGGACTACAGGAGCGGGAACACTGAAGCTTTCTTT.

J is TRBJ2-2 and V is TRBV4-1, with 9 bases aligning to TRBD1. The V gene's germline CDR1 is MGHRA and CDR2 YSYEKL. J gave up 2 bases and V 1 base, and 2 bases lay outside the gene matches. The CDR3 loop spans 16 amino acids. The CDR3 here is CASSQGTGDNTGELFF. For the CDR3, the DNA is TGCGCCAGCAGCCAAGGGACAGGGGACAACACCGGGGAGCTGTTTTTT.

This chain joins TRBV28 and TRBJ2-5, with 8 bases fitting TRBD2. In germline, CDR1 is MDHEN, CDR2 SYDVKM. The CDR3 is 22 amino acids. With V trimmed by 2 bases and J by 1 base, 24 bases remained unmatched. The chain's CDR3 is CASSLGPSGLAGTLHPQETQYF. CDR3 in DNA: TGTGCCAGCAGTTTAGGACCGTCCGGGCTAGCGGGCACCCTCCACCCCCAAGAGACCCAGTACTTC. Full variable domain (remainder filled in from reference TRBV28 and TRBJ2-5): DVKVTQSSRYLVKRTGEKVFLECVQDMDHENMFWYRQDPGLGLRLIYFSYDVKMKEKGDIPEGYSVSREKKERFSLILESASTNQTSMYLCASSLGPSGLAGTLHPQETQYFGPGTRLLVL.

This chain links TRBV19 with TRBJ2-2, with 9 nucleotides matching TRBD1. The CDR3 is 15 residues long. The germline gives CDR1 LNHDA, CDR2 SQIVND (reference sequence). The J segment lost 6 bases and the V segment lost 8 bases, leaving 10 bases of the junction unmatched. DNA of the CDR3: TGTGCCAGTTCGGCAGGACAGGGGATACCCGGGGAGCTGTTTTTT. Its translation is CASSAGQGIPGELFF.

The V gene is TRBV27, the J gene TRBJ1-6; D is undetermined. Germline V CDR1 and CDR2: MNHEY, SMNVEV (reference sequence). The CDR3 is 13 residues long. V was cut by 4 bases and J by 6 bases, with 7 bases left in between. The CDR3 nucleotides are TGTGCCAGCAGTTGGGAGGGTAATTCACCCCTCCACTTT. Translating it yields CASSWEGNSPLHF.

This chain connects TRBV9 to TRBJ2-1, with 10 bases matching TRBD2. The germline gives CDR1 SGDLS, CDR2 YYNGEE. V shed 0 bases, J shed 9 bases, and the junction held 9 bases outside the gene matches. The CDR3 spans 16 residues. CDR3 in amino acids: CASSVGDSGRWGEQFF. CDR3 nucleotides: TGTGCCAGCAGCGTAGGCGATAGCGGGAGGTGGGGTGAGCAGTTCTTC. The full variable domain, in which reference TRBV9 and TRBJ2-1 provide the parts outside the CDR3, is DSGVTQTPKHLITATGQRVTLRCSPRSGDLSVYWYQQSLDQGLQFLIQYYNGEERAKGNILERFSAQQFPDLHSELNLSSLELGDSALYFCASSVGDSGRWGEQFFGPGTRLTVL.